The T cell receptor (beta chain) described here comes from a study of CD8+ T cells in alopecia areata. TCR sequencing used cDNA made by reverse transcription of extracted RNA. This table comes from immunoSEQ multiplex PCR, and its TCRdb copy is limited to in-frame clones, with some not included. The sample includes approximately 280,000 clones, 58% of them seen just once. This CDR3 comprises 17 residues. The J segment lost 1 base and the V segment lost 5 bases, leaving 11 bases of the junction unmatched. Germline loops: CDR1 KGHSH, CDR2 LQKENI. The treatment: oral pan-JAK inhibitor, 5-10 mg twice daily. Patients with alopecia areata provided lesional scalp punch biopsies as well as peripheral blood.

The TCR originated in a human donor with alopecia areata. The chain employs TRBV18 and TRBJ2-3, with 8 bases lining up with TRBD1. The source material was CD4+ T cells sorted from blood, sampled at week 24, from a patient treated with tofacitinib. The CDR3 reads CASSYNGQGAGTDTQYF. The CDR3 nucleotides are TGTGCCAGCTCATACAATGGGCAGGGGGCCGGCACAGATACGCAGTATTTT.